This T cell receptor (beta chain) was profiled in a study of regulatory T cells in long-lasting Graves disease. This clonotype occurred once. V lost 3 bases and J 0 bases, leaving 3 bases between the germline ends. Per germline, CDR1 LNHDA and CDR2 SQIVND (reference sequence). The CDR3 loop spans 14 amino acids. Building the TCR beta libraries relied on iRepertoire HTBI primers, and CDR3 regions underwent Arm-PCR. Via MiXCR, TCRdb re-called the multiplex PCR reads, giving one row per CDR3 protein. The table shows 600,000 to 800,000 distinct CDR3 sequences, with about 32% occurring only once. Time point specified: persistent/refractory GD, antithyroid drugs over 5 years with positive TRAb. Preparation of the TCR library used RNA extracted from PBMCs.

The rearrangement uses TRBV19 and TRBJ2-6; no reliable D call. This receptor was identified in a female donor with Graves disease. The specimen comprised peripheral blood mononuclear cells (PBMCs), sampled when the disease was refractory, from a patient treated with antithyroid drugs. The CDR3 sequence: CASSISSGANVLTF. The CDR3 nucleotides read TGTGCCAGTAGTATCAGCTCTGGGGCCAACGTCCTGACTTTC.